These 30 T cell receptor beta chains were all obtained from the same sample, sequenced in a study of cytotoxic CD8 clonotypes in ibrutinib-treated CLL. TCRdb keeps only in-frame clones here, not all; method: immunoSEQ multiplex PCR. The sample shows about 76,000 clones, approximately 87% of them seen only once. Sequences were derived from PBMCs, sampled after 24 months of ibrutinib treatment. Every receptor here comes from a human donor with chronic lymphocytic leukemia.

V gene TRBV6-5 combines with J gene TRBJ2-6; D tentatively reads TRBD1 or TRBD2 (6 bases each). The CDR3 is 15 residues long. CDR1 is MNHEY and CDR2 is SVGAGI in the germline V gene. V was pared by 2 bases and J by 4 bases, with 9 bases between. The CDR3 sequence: CASSYGGLGANVLTF. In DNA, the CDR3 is TGTGCCAGCAGTTACGGGGGGCTAGGGGCCAACGTCCTGACTTTC.

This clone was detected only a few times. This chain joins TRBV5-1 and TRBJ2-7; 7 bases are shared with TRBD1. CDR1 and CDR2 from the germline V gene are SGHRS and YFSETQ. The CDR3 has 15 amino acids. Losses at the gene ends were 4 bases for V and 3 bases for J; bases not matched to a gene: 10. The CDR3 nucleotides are TGCGCCAGCAGCCTAGGGGGCAGGGGGAACTACGAGCAGTACTTC. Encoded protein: CASSLGGRGNYEQYF.

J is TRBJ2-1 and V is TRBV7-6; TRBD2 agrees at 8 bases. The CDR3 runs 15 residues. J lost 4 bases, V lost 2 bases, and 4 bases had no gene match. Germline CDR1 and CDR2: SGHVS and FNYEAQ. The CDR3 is CASSLTAGEYNEQFF. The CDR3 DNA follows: TGTGCCAGCAGCTTAACAGCGGGAGAGTACAATGAGCAGTTCTTC. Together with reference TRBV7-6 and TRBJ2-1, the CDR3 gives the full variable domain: GAGVSQSPRYKVTKRGQDVALRCDPISGHVSLYWYRQALGQGPEFLTYFNYEAQQDKSGLPNDRFSAERPEGSISTLTIQRTEQRDSAMYRCASSLTAGEYNEQFFGPGTRLTVL.

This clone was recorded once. The CDR3 DNA is TGCGCCAGCAGCCCCGCCCTTGGCACGTCCTACGAGCAGTACTTC. Translating gives CASSPALGTSYEQYF. The rearrangement joins TRBV5-1 to TRBJ2-7; D remains unclear. The V end was cut by 4 bases, the J end by 1 base, with 15 bases between. The CDR3 is 15 amino acids. The germline gives CDR1 SGHRS, CDR2 YFSETQ.

Here the CDR3 reads CASSLEGWNLYEQYF. CDR3 nucleotide sequence: TGTGCCAGCAGCTTGGAGGGTTGGAACCTCTACGAGCAGTACTTC. This rearrangement joins TRBV5-6 to TRBJ2-7; the D is unclear. The CDR3 length is 15 residues. Looked up from germline, CDR1 is SGHDT and CDR2 is YYEEEE. Trimming pared 0 bases from V and 3 bases from J, leaving 13 bases between.

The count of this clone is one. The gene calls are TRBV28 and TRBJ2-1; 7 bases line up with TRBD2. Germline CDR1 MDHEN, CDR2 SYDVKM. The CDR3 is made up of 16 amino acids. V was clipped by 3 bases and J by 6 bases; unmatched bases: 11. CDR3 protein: CASSLQRGVWFNEQFF. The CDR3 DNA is TGTGCCAGCAGTTTGCAACGGGGGGTTTGGTTCAATGAGCAGTTCTTC.

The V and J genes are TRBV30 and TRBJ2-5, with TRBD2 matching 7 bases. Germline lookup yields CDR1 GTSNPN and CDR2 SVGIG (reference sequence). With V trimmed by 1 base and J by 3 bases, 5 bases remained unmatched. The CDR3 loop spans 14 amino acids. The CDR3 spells CAWSGGTIEETQYF. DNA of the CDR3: TGTGCCTGGAGTGGTGGGACTATAGAAGAGACCCAGTACTTC.

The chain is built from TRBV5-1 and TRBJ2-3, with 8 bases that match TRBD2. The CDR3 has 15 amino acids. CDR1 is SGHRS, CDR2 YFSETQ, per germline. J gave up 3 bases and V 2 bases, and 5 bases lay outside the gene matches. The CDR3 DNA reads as TGCGCCAGCAGCTTAGCGGGAGTGAAAACAGATACGCAGTATTTT. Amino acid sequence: CASSLAGVKTDTQYF.

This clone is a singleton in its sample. Here the CDR3 reads CASRKQGFTEAFF. CDR3 coding DNA: TGTGCCAGCAGAAAACAGGGCTTCACTGAAGCTTTCTTT. V is TRBV6-6 and J is TRBJ1-1, with a weak D call TRBD1 (6 bases). The V end was cut by 6 bases, the J end by 4 bases, with 12 bases between. This CDR3 contains 13 residues. From germline, CDR1 is MNHNY and CDR2 SVGAGI (reference sequence).

The CDR3 DNA reads TGCGCCAGCAGCCCTCACGGGGTGGGGGCCGGCTCCTACAATGAGCAGTTCTTC. It specifies CASSPHGVGAGSYNEQFF. The chain recombines TRBV5-1 with TRBJ2-1; D perhaps matches TRBD1 (6 bases). Trimming took off 4 bases at V and 0 bases at J, with 20 bases between the two ends. CDR1 is SGHRS and CDR2 is YFSETQ in the germline V gene. The CDR3 extends over 18 amino acids.

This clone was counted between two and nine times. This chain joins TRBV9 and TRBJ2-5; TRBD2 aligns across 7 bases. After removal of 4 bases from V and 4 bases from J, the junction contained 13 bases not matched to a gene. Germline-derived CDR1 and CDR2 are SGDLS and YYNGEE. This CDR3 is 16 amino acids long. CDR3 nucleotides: TGTGCCAGCAGCCTCTCCCCGGGGGGAGGAGGAGAGACCCAGTACTTC. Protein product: CASSLSPGGGGETQYF.

CDR3 sequence (DNA): TGTGCCAGCAACAGGGGGCGCCGGTCGCCCGGGGAGCTGTTTTTT. Amino acids: CASNRGRRSPGELFF. The chain couples TRBV4-2 to TRBJ2-2; 9 positions match TRBD1. V dropped 7 bases and J dropped 6; count of bases not matched to a gene: 9. Per the germline V gene, CDR1 is LGHNA and CDR2 is YNFKEQ. The CDR3 totals 15 residues.

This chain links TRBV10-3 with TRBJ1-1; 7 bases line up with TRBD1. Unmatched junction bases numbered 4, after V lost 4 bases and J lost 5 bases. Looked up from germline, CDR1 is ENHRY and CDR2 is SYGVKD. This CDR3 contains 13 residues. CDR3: CAISGPGGTEAFF. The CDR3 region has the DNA TGTGCCATCAGTGGGCCAGGGGGGACTGAAGCTTTCTTT.

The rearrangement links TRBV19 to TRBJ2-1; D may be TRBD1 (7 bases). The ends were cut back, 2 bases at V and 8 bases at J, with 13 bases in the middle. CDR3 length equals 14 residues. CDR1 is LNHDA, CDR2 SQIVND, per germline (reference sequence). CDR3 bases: TGTGCCAGTAGTATAAGGCAGGGGGGAGATGAGCAGTTCTTC. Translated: CASSIRQGGDEQFF.

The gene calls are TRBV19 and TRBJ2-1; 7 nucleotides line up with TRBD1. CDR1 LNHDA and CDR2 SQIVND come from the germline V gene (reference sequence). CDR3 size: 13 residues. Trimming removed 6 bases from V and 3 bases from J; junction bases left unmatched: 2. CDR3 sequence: CASSNRGYNEQFF. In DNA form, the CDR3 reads TGTGCCAGTAGCAACAGGGGCTACAATGAGCAGTTCTTC. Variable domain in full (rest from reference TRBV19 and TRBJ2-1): DGGITQSPKYLFRKEGQNVTLSCEQNLNHDAMYWYRQDPGQGLRLIYYSQIVNDFQKGDIAEGYSVSREKKESFPLTVTSAQKNPTAFYLCASSNRGYNEQFFGPGTRLTVL.

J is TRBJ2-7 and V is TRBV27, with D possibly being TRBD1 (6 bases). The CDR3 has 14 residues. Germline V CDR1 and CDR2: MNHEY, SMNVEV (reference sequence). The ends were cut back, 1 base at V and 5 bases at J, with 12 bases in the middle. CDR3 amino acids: CASSLYTQGDEQYF. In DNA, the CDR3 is TGTGCCAGCAGTTTATACACACAGGGTGACGAGCAGTACTTC.

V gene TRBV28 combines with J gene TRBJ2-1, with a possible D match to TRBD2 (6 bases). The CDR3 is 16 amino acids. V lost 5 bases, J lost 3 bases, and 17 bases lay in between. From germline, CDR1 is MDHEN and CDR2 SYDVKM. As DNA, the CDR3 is TGTGCCAGCAGTGAACATAGCGGAAGGATCTACAATGAGCAGTTCTTC. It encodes CASSEHSGRIYNEQFF.

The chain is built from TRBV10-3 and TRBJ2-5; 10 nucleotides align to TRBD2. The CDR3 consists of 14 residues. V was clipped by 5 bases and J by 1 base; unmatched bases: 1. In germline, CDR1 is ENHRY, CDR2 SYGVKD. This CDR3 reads CAISPSGGQETQYF. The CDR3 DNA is TGTGCCATCAGTCCTAGCGGGGGCCAAGAGACCCAGTACTTC.

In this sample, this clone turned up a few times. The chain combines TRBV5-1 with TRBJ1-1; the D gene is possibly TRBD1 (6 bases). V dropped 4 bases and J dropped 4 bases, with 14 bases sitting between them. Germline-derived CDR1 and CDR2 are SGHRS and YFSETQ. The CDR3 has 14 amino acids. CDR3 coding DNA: TGCGCCAGCAGCGCGGCAGAAGGGGGCACTGAAGCTTTCTTT. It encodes CASSAAEGGTEAFF.

CDR3 sequence: CASSARGYTGELFF. Here the CDR3 DNA reads TGTGCCAGCAGCGCCAGGGGGTATACCGGGGAGCTGTTTTTT. The chain joins TRBV5-6 to TRBJ2-2, with TRBD1 identical over 7 bases. Germline CDR1 is SGHDT and CDR2 is YYEEEE. This CDR3 spans 14 amino acids. With 4 bases clipped from V and 5 bases from J, the junction kept 5 bases outside the gene matches.

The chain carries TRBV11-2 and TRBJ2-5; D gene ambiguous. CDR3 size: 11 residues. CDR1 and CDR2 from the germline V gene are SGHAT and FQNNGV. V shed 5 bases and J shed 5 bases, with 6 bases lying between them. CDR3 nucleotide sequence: TGTGCCAGCAGCCTTACGGAGACCCAGTACTTC. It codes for CASSLTETQYF.

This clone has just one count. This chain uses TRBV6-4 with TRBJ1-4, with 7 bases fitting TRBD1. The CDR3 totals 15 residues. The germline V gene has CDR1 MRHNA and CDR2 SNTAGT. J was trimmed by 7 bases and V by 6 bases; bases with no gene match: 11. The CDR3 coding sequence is TGTGCCAGCAGCCCCGGTGGAGGGGGCAGTGAAAAACTGTTTTTT. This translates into CASSPGGGGSEKLFF.

The CDR3 spells CASSLDSLAGGPEQFF. The CDR3 bases are TGTGCCAGCAGCTTAGATAGTCTAGCGGGAGGCCCTGAGCAGTTCTTC. The J gene is TRBJ2-1, the V gene TRBV11-2; 11 positions match TRBD2. Germline V gives CDR1 SGHAT, CDR2 FQNNGV. The trim removed 0 bases at V and 9 bases at J, leaving 7 bases unmatched. The CDR3 length is 16 residues.

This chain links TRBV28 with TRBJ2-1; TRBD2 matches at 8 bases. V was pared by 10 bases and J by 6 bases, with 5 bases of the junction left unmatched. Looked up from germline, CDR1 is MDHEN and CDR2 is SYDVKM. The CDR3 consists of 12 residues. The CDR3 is CATREGGNEQFF. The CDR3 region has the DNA TGTGCCACCCGGGAGGGTGGCAATGAGCAGTTCTTC.

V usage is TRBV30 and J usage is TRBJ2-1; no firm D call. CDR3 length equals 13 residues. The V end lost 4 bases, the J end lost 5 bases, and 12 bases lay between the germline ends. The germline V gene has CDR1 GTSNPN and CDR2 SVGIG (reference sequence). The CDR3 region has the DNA TGTGCCTGGACCTTTCAGGTGGACAATGAGCAGTTCTTC. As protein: CAWTFQVDNEQFF.

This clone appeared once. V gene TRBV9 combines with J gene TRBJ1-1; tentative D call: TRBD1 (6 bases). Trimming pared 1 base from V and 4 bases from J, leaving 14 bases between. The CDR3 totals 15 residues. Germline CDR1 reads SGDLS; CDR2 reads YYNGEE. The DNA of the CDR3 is TGTGCCAGCAGCGTAAGAGGGGGGCCGGGCACTGAAGCTTTCTTT. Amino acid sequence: CASSVRGGPGTEAFF.

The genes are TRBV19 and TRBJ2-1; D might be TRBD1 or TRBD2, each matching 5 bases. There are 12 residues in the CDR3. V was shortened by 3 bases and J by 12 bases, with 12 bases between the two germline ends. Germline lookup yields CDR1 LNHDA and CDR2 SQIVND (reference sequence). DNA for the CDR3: TGTGCCAGTAGTATTGGGTGGGACGGGCAGTTCTTC. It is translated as CASSIGWDGQFF.

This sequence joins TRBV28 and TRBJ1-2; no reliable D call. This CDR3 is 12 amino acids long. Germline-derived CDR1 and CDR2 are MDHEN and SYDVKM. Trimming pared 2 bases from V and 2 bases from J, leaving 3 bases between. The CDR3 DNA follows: TGTGCCAGCAGTTTAAACAACTATGGCTACACCTTC. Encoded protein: CASSLNNYGYTF.

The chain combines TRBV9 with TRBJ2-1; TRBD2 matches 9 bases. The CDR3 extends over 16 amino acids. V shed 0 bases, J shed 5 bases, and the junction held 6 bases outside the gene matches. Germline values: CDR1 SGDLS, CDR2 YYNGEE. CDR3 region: CASSVGSSGADNEQFF. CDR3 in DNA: TGTGCCAGCAGCGTAGGATCTAGCGGGGCTGACAATGAGCAGTTCTTC.

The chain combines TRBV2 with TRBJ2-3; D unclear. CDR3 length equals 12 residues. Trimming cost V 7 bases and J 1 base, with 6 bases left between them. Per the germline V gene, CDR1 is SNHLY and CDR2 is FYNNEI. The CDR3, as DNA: TGTGCCAGCAACATCCGCACAGATACGCAGTATTTT. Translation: CASNIRTDTQYF.